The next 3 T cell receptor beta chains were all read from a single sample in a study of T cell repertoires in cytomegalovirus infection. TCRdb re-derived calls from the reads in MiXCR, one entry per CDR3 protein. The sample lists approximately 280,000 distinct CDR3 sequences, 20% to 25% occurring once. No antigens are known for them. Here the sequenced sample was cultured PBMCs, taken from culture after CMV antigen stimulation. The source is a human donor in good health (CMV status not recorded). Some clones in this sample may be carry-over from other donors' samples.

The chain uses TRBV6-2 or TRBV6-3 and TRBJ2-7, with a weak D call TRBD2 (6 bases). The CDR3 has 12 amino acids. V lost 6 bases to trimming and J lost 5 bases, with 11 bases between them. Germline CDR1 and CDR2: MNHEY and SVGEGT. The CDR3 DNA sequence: TGTGCCAGCAGCCCATGGAGGGACGAGCAGTACTTC. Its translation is CASSPWRDEQYF.

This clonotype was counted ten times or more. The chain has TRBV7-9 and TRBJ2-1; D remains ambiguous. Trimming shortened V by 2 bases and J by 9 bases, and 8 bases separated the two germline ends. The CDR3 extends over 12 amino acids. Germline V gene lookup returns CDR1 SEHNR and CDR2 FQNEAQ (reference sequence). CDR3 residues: CASSLMETEQFF. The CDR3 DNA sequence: TGTGCCAGCAGCTTAATGGAGACTGAGCAGTTCTTC.

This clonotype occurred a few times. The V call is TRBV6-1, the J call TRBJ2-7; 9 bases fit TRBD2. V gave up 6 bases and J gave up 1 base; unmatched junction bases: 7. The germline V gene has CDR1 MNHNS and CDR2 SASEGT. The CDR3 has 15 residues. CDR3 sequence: CASSVTSGNSYEQYV. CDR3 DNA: TGTGCCAGCAGCGTGACTAGCGGTAATTCCTACGAGCAGTACGTC.